This TCR beta chain was sequenced in a study of cytomegalovirus exposure and HLA in healthy donors. Generated by immunoSEQ multiplex PCR, the TCRdb table keeps only in-frame clones and is missing some. The data contain around 75,000 clones, about 85% of them singletons. The germline V gene encodes CDR1 MNHEY and CDR2 SMNVEV (reference sequence). There are 16 residues in the CDR3. V lost 5 bases, J lost 3 bases, and 19 bases lay in between. The genes are TRBV27 and TRBJ2-5, with D possibly being TRBD1 (6 bases). Sequenced input: PBMCs. The origin of this receptor is a young man in good health and CMV-seronegative. CDR3: CASSTSYRDTKETQYF. The CDR3 DNA is TGTGCCAGCAGTACATCATACCGGGACACAAAAGAGACCCAGTACTTC.